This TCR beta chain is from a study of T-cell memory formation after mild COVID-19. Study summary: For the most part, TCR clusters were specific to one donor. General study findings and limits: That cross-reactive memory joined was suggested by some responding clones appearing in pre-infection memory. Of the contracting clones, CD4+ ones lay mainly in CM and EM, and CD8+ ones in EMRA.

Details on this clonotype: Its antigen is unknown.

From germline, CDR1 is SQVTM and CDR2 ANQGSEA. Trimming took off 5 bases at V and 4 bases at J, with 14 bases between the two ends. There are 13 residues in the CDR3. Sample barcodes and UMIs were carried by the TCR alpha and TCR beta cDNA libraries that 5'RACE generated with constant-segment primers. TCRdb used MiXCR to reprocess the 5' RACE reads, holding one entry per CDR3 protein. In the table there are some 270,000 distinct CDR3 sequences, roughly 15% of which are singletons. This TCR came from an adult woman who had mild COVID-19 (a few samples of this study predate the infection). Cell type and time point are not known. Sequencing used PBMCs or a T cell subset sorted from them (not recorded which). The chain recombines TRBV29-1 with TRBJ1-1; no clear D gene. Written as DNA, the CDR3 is TGCAGCGTTTTGACTGGTTTGGGCACTGAAGCTTTCTTT. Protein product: CSVLTGLGTEAFF.